This T cell receptor (beta chain) stems from a study of post-analysis software for immune sequencing data. Study outcomes and limitations: TRBV5-6, TRBV5-1 and TRBV20-1 belonged to a set of five TRBV segments that were more frequent in patients than controls.

As to this clonotype: The antigen is unknown.

The germline V gene encodes CDR1 SEHNR and CDR2 FQNEAQ (reference sequence). Unmatched junction bases numbered 4, after V lost 5 bases and J lost 4 bases. This CDR3 spans 14 amino acids. Incorporated into the TCR beta cDNA libraries were unique molecular identifiers, which served to reduce PCR and sequencing biases. TCRdb recomputed calls from the PCR reads with MiXCR, one row per CDR3 protein. Among about 540,000 distinct CDR3 sequences listed, less than 40% were seen once. The gene calls are TRBV7-9 and TRBJ1-1; 10 nucleotides line up with TRBD1. The sequencing input was blood. The sequence was collected from a girl between 2 and 17 years old with multiple sclerosis. The CDR3, as DNA: TGTGCCAGCAGCCGGACAGGGGGGAGCACTGAAGCTTTCTTT. Translated, it gives CASSRTGGSTEAFF.